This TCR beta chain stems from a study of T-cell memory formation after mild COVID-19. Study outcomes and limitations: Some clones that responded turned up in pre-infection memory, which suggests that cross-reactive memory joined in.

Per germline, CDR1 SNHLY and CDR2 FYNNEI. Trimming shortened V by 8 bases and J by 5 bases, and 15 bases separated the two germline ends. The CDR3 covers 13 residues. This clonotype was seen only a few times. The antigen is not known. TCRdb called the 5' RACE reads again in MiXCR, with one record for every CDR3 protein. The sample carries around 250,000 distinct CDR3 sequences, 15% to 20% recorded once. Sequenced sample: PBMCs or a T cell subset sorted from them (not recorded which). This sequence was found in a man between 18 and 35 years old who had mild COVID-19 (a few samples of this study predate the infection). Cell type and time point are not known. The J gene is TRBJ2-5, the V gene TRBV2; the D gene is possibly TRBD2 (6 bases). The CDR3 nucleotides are TGTGCCAGCGGGACCCCGGGAGCCGAGACCCAGTACTTC. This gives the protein CASGTPGAETQYF.